This TCR beta chain was sequenced in a study of cytomegalovirus exposure and HLA in healthy donors. The PCR ran on 60 Vbeta and 13 Jbeta primers. The protocol was immunoSEQ multiplex PCR, while the TCRdb copy is restricted to in-frame clones and leaves out a portion. The table shows over 200,000 clones, with 60% to 80% occurring only once. V shed 3 bases and J 6 bases; nucleotides not matched to a gene: 13. The V gene's germline CDR1 is SQVTM and CDR2 ANQGSEA. This CDR3 spans 16 amino acids. This clone was observed a handful of times. Different DNA sequences within this sample yield the same CDR3. The specimen sequenced was PBMCs. This chain connects TRBV29-1 to TRBJ2-5; TRBD1 agrees at 10 bases. This sequence originates from a woman aged 25 to 39 in good health and CMV-seronegative. The chain's CDR3 is CSVERTGQGTGKTQYF. As DNA, the CDR3 is TGCAGCGTTGAGCGTACGGGACAGGGGACGGGCAAGACCCAGTACTTC.